What follows are 20 T cell receptor beta chains derived from one specimen sequenced in a study of shared T cell receptors in the human thymus (dated by TCRdb to the early 2020s). The method behind the library was the immunoSEQ multiplex PCR assay. In its TCRdb copy, this immuneACCESS table keeps in-frame sequences only and misses some clones. Where compared with another copy, unresolved V genes explain less than half of these, and the others have no known cause. The sample records about 710,000 clones, approximately 87% of which are singletons. More than 0.009% of the sample is held by the ten biggest clonotypes. This sample also belongs to another study, concerning human thymus T cells.

The source material was thymocytes. The source is a boy under two years old with a congenital heart defect. Donor details come from another sample of the same person, matched by shared clones.

The V gene is TRBV2, the J gene TRBJ2-5, with TRBD2 matching 9 bases. V was clipped by 6 bases and J by 5 bases; unmatched bases: 4. The CDR3 runs to 13 residues. The germline CDR1 and CDR2 sequences are SNHLY and FYNNEI. The CDR3 is CASSLSGGETQYF. As DNA, the CDR3 is TGTGCCAGCAGCCTCAGCGGGGGGGAGACCCAGTACTTC.

In its sample, this clone was seen once. The chain has TRBV7-9 and TRBJ1-1, with D possibly matching TRBD1 (6 bases). Between the trimmed V and J ends, which lost 5 bases and 1 base, there was a span of 17 bases. CDR1 SEHNR and CDR2 FQNEAQ come from the germline V gene (reference sequence). The length of the CDR3 is 16 residues. The CDR3 nucleotides read TGTGCCAGCAGCGAAGGGGAGGGGGTTGGGAACACTGAAGCTTTCTTT. Amino acids: CASSEGEGVGNTEAFF.

Turning to this clone: The sample holds other DNA sequences that translate to the same CDR3. V is TRBV6-5 and J is TRBJ1-5, with TRBD1 matching over 7 bases. Per germline, CDR1 MNHEY and CDR2 SVGAGI. The J segment lost 2 bases and the V segment lost 3 bases, leaving 1 base of the junction unmatched. This CDR3 has 14 amino acids. CDR3 sequence (DNA): TGTGCCAGCAGTTATGGGACAGGCAATCAGCCCCAGCATTTT. Encoded protein: CASSYGTGNQPQHF.

The chain uses TRBV19 and TRBJ1-5, with TRBD1 matching over 8 bases. J gave up 0 bases and V 3 bases, and 7 bases lay outside the gene matches. Germline CDR1 LNHDA, CDR2 SQIVND (reference sequence). This CDR3 is 17 amino acids long. CDR3 in DNA: TGTGCCAGTAGTATTGGGGACAGGTGGACTAGCAATCAGCCCCAGCATTTT. It codes for CASSIGDRWTSNQPQHF. The whole variable domain, remainder taken from reference TRBV19 and TRBJ1-5, is DGGITQSPKYLFRKEGQNVTLSCEQNLNHDAMYWYRQDPGQGLRLIYYSQIVNDFQKGDIAEGYSVSREKKESFPLTVTSAQKNPTAFYLCASSIGDRWTSNQPQHFGDGTRLSIL.

V gene TRBV27 combines with J gene TRBJ1-3; weak D call: TRBD1 (5 bases). CDR1 is MNHEY, CDR2 SMNVEV, per germline (reference sequence). The V end was cut by 6 bases, the J end by 0 bases, with 24 bases between. The CDR3 is 19 residues long. This chain's CDR3 is CASSPTHPGLLPSGNTIYF. Written as DNA, the CDR3 is TGTGCCAGCAGCCCCACTCACCCGGGACTCCTTCCCTCTGGAAACACCATATATTTT.

The CDR3: CASSQKRNRGQSKNIQYF. The CDR3 region has the DNA TGCGCCAGCAGCCAAAAGCGAAACAGGGGGCAGTCCAAAAACATTCAGTACTTC. The chain has TRBV4-3 and TRBJ2-4; TRBD1 aligns across 9 bases. V shed 2 bases and J 2 bases; nucleotides not matched to a gene: 10. CDR1 is LGHNA and CDR2 is YSLEER in the germline V gene. The CDR3 is made up of 18 amino acids.

The sample holds one count of this clone. In DNA form, the CDR3 reads TGTGCCAGCACGATCGGACAGGGGCCGTACGAGCAGTACTTC. Translating gives CASTIGQGPYEQYF. The V and J genes are TRBV6-6 and TRBJ2-7; TRBD1 aligns across 9 bases. CDR3 length: 14 amino acids. Germline values: CDR1 MNHNY, CDR2 SVGAGI (reference sequence). With V trimmed by 7 bases and J by 4 bases, 8 bases remained unmatched.

The V gene is TRBV5-1, the J gene TRBJ2-1; 15 bases agree with TRBD2. J gave up 7 bases and V 5 bases, and 16 bases lay outside the gene matches. CDR1 and CDR2 from the germline V gene are SGHRS and YFSETQ. The CDR3 is 19 amino acids. The DNA for the CDR3 is TGCGCCAGCAGTCCCCCCACAACGACCGGACTAGCGGGGGGGAATGAGCAGTTCTTC. Its translation is CASSPPTTTGLAGGNEQFF.

This rearrangement joins TRBV5-4 to TRBJ2-7; the match to TRBD1 covers 8 bases. The CDR3 totals 15 residues. Germline V lookup: CDR1 SGHNT, CDR2 YYREEE (reference sequence). V shed 3 bases and J 3 bases; nucleotides not matched to a gene: 8. CDR3 nucleotides: TGTGCCAGCAGCTCCCTCGACAGGGGCGACTACGAGCAGTACTTC. As protein: CASSSLDRGDYEQYF.

The J gene is TRBJ1-5, the V gene TRBV5-6, with TRBD1 matching over 9 bases. With 0 bases clipped from V and 7 bases from J, the junction kept 5 bases outside the gene matches. The CDR3 is 15 amino acids. Germline CDR1 reads SGHDT; CDR2 reads YYEEEE. Here the CDR3 DNA reads TGTGCCAGCAGCTTGGGGGGGACAGGGATCCAGCCCCAGCATTTT. Its protein product is CASSLGGTGIQPQHF.

This clone occurred a few times. CDR3 sequence: CASSQDFPSGGNSYEQYF. The CDR3 bases are TGCGCCAGCAGCCAAGATTTCCCCAGCGGGGGGAACTCCTACGAGCAGTACTTC. The rearrangement uses TRBV4-3 and TRBJ2-7, with TRBD2 matching 9 bases. The CDR3 has 18 residues. CDR1 LGHNA and CDR2 YSLEER come from the germline V gene. Trimming took 0 bases from V and 0 from J; bases not matched to a gene: 9.

The chain carries TRBV28 and TRBJ2-2; 15 positions agree with TRBD2. CDR3 size: 19 residues. Trimming cost V 3 bases and J 1 base; bases outside gene matches: 6. Germline CDR1 and CDR2: MDHEN and SYDVKM. This CDR3 reads CASSFGTSGGPWNTGELFF. In nucleotides, the CDR3 is TGTGCCAGCAGTTTCGGGACTAGCGGGGGGCCCTGGAACACCGGGGAGCTGTTTTTT.

The chain couples TRBV18 to TRBJ2-7, with TRBD2 matching over 7 bases. Germline V gives CDR1 KGHSH, CDR2 LQKENI. After removal of 2 bases from V and 0 bases from J, the junction contained 4 bases not matched to a gene. CDR3 length equals 15 residues. DNA for the CDR3: TGTGCCAGCTCACCAGTGGGAGGGACCTCCTACGAGCAGTACTTC. The encoded protein is CASSPVGGTSYEQYF. Using reference TRBV18 and TRBJ2-7 for the parts outside the CDR3, the full variable domain is NAGVMQNPRHLVRRRGQEARLRCSPMKGHSHVYWYRQLPEEGLKFMVYLQKENIIDESGMPKERFSAEFPKEGPSILRIQQVVRGDSAAYFCASSPVGGTSYEQYFGPGTRLTVT.

The gene calls are TRBV29-1 and TRBJ1-2; 7 bases are shared with TRBD1. Trimming cost V 7 bases and J 4 bases; bases outside gene matches: 12. The CDR3 spans 14 residues. Germline V gives CDR1 SQVTM, CDR2 ANQGSEA. The CDR3 is CSALSDRVGYGYTF. The CDR3, as DNA: TGCAGCGCACTATCTGACAGGGTAGGCTATGGCTACACCTTC.

CDR3 nucleotides: TGTGCCAGCAGCCCAAAGACAGGCACAGATACGCAGTATTTT. It is translated as CASSPKTGTDTQYF. The chain is built from TRBV11-2 and TRBJ2-3; maybe TRBD1 (5 bases). CDR3 size: 14 residues. The V gene lost 5 bases and the J gene lost 1 base, with 10 bases spanning the gap. Germline V gives CDR1 SGHAT, CDR2 FQNNGV.

The gene calls are TRBV2 and TRBJ2-3, with 7 bases matching TRBD1. The length of the CDR3 is 17 residues. Trimming at V came to 2 bases and at J to 6 bases, leaving 14 bases not matched to a gene. Germline V gene sequence: CDR1 SNHLY, CDR2 FYNNEI. CDR3 loop: CASSERGFRQGQDTQYF. In DNA form, the CDR3 reads TGTGCCAGCAGTGAAAGGGGGTTTAGACAGGGACAGGATACGCAGTATTTT.

The chain couples TRBV28 to TRBJ2-3, with 9 nucleotides matching TRBD2. The CDR3 is 17 residues long. Germline V CDR1 and CDR2: MDHEN, SYDVKM. The V gene end was trimmed by 6 bases and the J gene end by 6 bases; junction bases not matched to a gene: 16. The CDR3 protein is CASSFVPEREASDTQYF. CDR3 coding DNA: TGTGCCAGCAGCTTCGTCCCTGAGCGGGAGGCTAGCGATACGCAGTATTTT.

The genes are TRBV5-6 and TRBJ1-2; 11 bases match TRBD1. J lost 6 bases, V lost 0 bases, and 7 bases had no gene match. CDR3 size: 16 residues. The germline V gene has CDR1 SGHDT and CDR2 YYEEEE. The CDR3 loop reads CASSLEDRGRVDGYTF. In DNA, the CDR3 is TGTGCCAGCAGCTTGGAGGACAGGGGGCGCGTCGATGGCTACACCTTC.

This chain joins TRBV7-2 and TRBJ1-5; D is uncertain. Germline values: CDR1 SGHTA, CDR2 FQGNSA. The CDR3 sequence is 14 residues long. The ends were cut back, 5 bases at V and 6 bases at J, with 14 bases in the middle. The CDR3 loop is CASSHAGAGQPQHF. The CDR3 DNA is TGTGCCAGCAGCCACGCGGGAGCGGGTCAGCCCCAGCATTTT.

This sequence joins TRBV18 and TRBJ1-1; perhaps TRBD1 as D (5 bases). Germline CDR1 KGHSH, CDR2 LQKENI. V was clipped by 4 bases and J by 3 bases, with 15 bases between them. The CDR3 loop spans 15 amino acids. The CDR3 loop is CASSLSAGPHTEAFF. The CDR3 nucleotides read TGTGCCAGCTCACTGAGTGCAGGGCCCCACACTGAAGCTTTCTTT.